Here is one TCR beta chain with its context. Its antigen remains unidentified. No base quality information exists; no much larger clone differs at one position. The data belong to a study of cytomegalovirus exposure and HLA in healthy donors (dated by TCRdb to about 2017). Regarding the research as a whole: The 500 to 700 repertoires of the first cohort and the roughly 110 validation repertoires were produced on the same platform, according to a later analysis. The study combined high-throughput TCR immunosequencing, statistical association of individual TCRs with disease status, and machine learning to predict cytomegalovirus infection status. The study aimed to test whether cataloging public T cell receptors could reveal signatures of past pathogen exposure. In addition to the first cohort of 650 to 800 subjects, a separate validation cohort of 100 to 150 different subjects was used.

As encoded in the germline V gene, CDR1 is SQVTM while CDR2 is ANQGSEA. From the cysteine through the phenylalanine, the CDR3 covers 15 amino acids. The kept DNA is CDR3 alone, 45 bases in frame from the first base. The V end gives up 3 bases and the J end 4 bases, leaving 9 bases in the junction not matched to a gene. General findings and caveats noted by the study authors: A later analysis had no HLA typing for the validation cohort, so co-occurrence there was scored across all 110 or so repertoires. Most TCR sequences were observed very rarely across donors, whereas some public TCRs were present in many individuals. The study gave a list of about 150 TCR beta chains associated with cytomegalovirus. The classifier was reported to diagnose cytomegalovirus status with high specificity and sensitivity in both the original cohort and the validation cohort. The authors suggested that the approach could potentially be generalized to other disease states and immunological phenotypes. Of the cluster scores, approximately 94% were above 0 in a later analysis, which found that TCRs clustered in the first cohort also tended to co-occur in the 120 validation repertoires. A few of the identified cytomegalovirus-associated TCR beta chains were confirmed in vitro to be specific for cytomegalovirus antigens.

Library construction relied on the immunoSEQ multiplex PCR assay. In the source study's methods: To diagnose cytomegalovirus status from the catalog of TCR beta chain sequences, a statistical classification framework was built. TCRdb stores this immuneACCESS table with in-frame sequences only. Part of the clones is absent; in the studies checked, under half of the shortfall reflects unresolved V genes, and no reason is known for the rest. D and trimming were read from the DNA, whereas the V and J calls and clone size are those reported in that table. The table for this sample lists 150,000 to 200,000 clones; roughly nine tenths of them were counted only once. The ten largest clones capture approximately 2.4% of the sample. Separate from the roughly 700-subject first cohort, the validation cohort of 90 to 150 subjects was the group to which the donors belonged.

The sample was PBMCs. The clonotype was recovered from a man between 18 and 35 years old in good health and CMV-seropositive. Recombination joined TRBV29-1 with TRBJ2-5, with 9 central nucleotides matching TRBD1. The sequence in DNA is TGCAGCGTTGACAAAGGACAGGGGATGGGAGAGACCCAGTACTTC. This codes for CSVDKGQGMGETQYF.